This entry features one T cell receptor beta chain sequence. PCR was performed using 60 Vbeta and 13 Jbeta primers. Method: immunoSEQ multiplex PCR; TCRdb's copy keeps in-frame clones and lacks some. Among roughly 150,000 clones listed, 65% to 80% were seen once. This sample stems from a study of cytomegalovirus exposure and HLA in healthy donors. Per the germline V gene, CDR1 is SGHAT and CDR2 is FQNNGV. The CDR3 spans 14 residues. Between the trimmed V and J ends, which lost 0 bases and 0 bases, there was a span of 6 bases. This TCR was sampled from a male donor in good health and CMV-seronegative. The source material was PBMCs. This sequence joins TRBV11-2 and TRBJ2-7; D might be TRBD2 (5 bases). DNA of the CDR3: TGTGCCAGCAGCTTAGATGGGAGCTCCTACGAGCAGTACTTC. Residues: CASSLDGSSYEQYF.